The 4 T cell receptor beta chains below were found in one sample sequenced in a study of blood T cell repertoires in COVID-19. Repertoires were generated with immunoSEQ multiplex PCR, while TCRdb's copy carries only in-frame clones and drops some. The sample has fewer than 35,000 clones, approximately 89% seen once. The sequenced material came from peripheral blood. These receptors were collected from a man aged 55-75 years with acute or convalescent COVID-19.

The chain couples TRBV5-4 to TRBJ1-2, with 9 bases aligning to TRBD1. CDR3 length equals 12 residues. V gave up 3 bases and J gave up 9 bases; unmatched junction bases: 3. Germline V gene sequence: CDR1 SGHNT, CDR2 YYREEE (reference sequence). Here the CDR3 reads CASSWGTGSYTF. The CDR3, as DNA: TGTGCCAGCAGCTGGGGGACAGGGAGCTACACCTTC.

The CDR3 reads CASSQVQGAGTDTQYF. In DNA form, the CDR3 reads TGTGCCAGCAGCCAAGTACAGGGGGCAGGGACAGATACGCAGTATTTT. The chain carries TRBV3-1 (or the pseudogene TRBV3-2) and TRBJ2-3; 9 bases fit TRBD1. Germline V gene sequence: CDR1 LGHDT, CDR2 YNNKEL (reference sequence). The junction had 5 bases not matched to a gene; V was cut back by 1 base and J by 3 bases. The CDR3 length is 16 residues.

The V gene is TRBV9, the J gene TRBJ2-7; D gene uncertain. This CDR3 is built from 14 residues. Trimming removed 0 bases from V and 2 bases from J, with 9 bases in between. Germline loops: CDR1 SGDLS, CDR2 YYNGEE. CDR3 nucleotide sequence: TGTGCCAGCAGCGTAGTGGCCCAAACCTACGAGCAGTACTTC. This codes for CASSVVAQTYEQYF.

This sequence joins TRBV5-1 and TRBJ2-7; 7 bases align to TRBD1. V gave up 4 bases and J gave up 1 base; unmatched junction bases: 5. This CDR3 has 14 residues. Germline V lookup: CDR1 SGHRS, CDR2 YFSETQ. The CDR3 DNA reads TGCGCCAGCAGCATAGGGACAGAATCCTACGAGCAGTACGTC. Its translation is CASSIGTESYEQYV.